This T cell receptor beta chain was identified during a study of cytomegalovirus exposure and HLA in healthy donors. General observations from the study: In a later analysis, V- and J-gene trimming of beta chains associated with a DCLRE1C missense variant, replicated independently.

Regarding this clone: Its specificity is unknown.

Researchers ran the PCR with 60 Vbeta and 13 Jbeta primers. Libraries were prepared by immunoSEQ multiplex PCR; TCRdb keeps only in-frame clonotypes and omits some of them. The sample lists some 28,000 clones; about three fifths were seen once. This receptor was obtained from a male donor in good health and CMV-seropositive. The sequenced sample was PBMCs.

In DNA, the CDR3 is TGCGCCAGCAGCCTCTCAACAGGGGGCGCATTGACCGGGGAGCTGTTTTTT. Its protein product is CASSLSTGGALTGELFF. J is TRBJ2-2 and V is TRBV5-1; TRBD1 aligns across 9 bases. The CDR3 runs 17 residues. Trimming at V came to 4 bases and at J to 5 bases, leaving 12 bases not matched to a gene. Germline CDR1 SGHRS, CDR2 YFSETQ.